Presented here are 27 T cell receptor beta chains from one specimen sequenced in a study of Graves' ophthalmopathy and Graves' hyperthyroidism. Investigators amplified TCR beta CDR3 regions from RNA transcripts. HTBI-primed first-round RT-PCR preceded second-round multiplex PCR. Each CDR3 protein is one row after TCRdb ran MiXCR on the multiplex PCR reads. Altogether 1 million to 1.3 million distinct CDR3 sequences are present, 35% to 40% being singletons, with the ten largest covering around 10%. Sequenced sample: peripheral blood or thyroid tissue (not recorded which). Every receptor here comes from an adult man with Graves' hyperthyroidism.

The chain recombines TRBV5-1 with TRBJ2-5; TRBD2 matches 12 bases. Germline-derived CDR1 and CDR2 are SGHRS and YFSETQ. The length of the CDR3 is 15 residues. V was clipped by 3 bases and J by 5 bases; unmatched bases: 5. CDR3 in DNA: TGCGCCAGCAGCTACCTAGCGGGGGGGACGGAGACCCAGTACTTC. It is translated as CASSYLAGGTETQYF.

The rearrangement joins TRBV19 to TRBJ1-1, with a possible D match to TRBD1 (6 bases). This CDR3 comprises 14 residues. V was clipped by 6 bases and J by 0 bases, with 11 bases between them. Germline CDR1 reads LNHDA; CDR2 reads SQIVND (reference sequence). Written as DNA, the CDR3 is TGTGCCAGTAGACGACAGGTATTGAACACTGAAGCTTTCTTT. Translated, it gives CASRRQVLNTEAFF.

The chain links TRBV7-9 to TRBJ1-3; D gene ambiguous. Germline V gives CDR1 SEHNR, CDR2 FQNEAQ (reference sequence). The V end was cut by 6 bases, the J end by 6 bases, with 12 bases between. This CDR3 region has 13 residues. As DNA, the CDR3 is TGTGCCAGCAGTTTTATTCCTACAAACACCATATATTTT. It specifies CASSFIPTNTIYF.

This clonotype came up once. The genes are TRBV10-3 and TRBJ2-5; a possible D gene is TRBD2 (5 bases). V was cut by 0 bases and J by 4 bases, with 12 bases left in between. The V gene's germline CDR1 is ENHRY and CDR2 SYGVKD. The CDR3 covers 15 residues. Here the CDR3 DNA reads TGTGCCATCAGTGAGTCGTACACTAGTAGAGAGACCCAGTACTTC. This sequence encodes CAISESYTSRETQYF.

Only one count was recorded for this clonotype. V and J are TRBV10-3 and TRBJ1-1; weak D call: TRBD1 (5 bases). The germline CDR1 and CDR2 sequences are ENHRY and SYGVKD. There are 14 residues in the CDR3. Trimming removed 3 bases at V and 14 bases at J, with 22 bases between. Written as DNA, the CDR3 is TGTGCCATCAGTGACCGAAAGACAGACACTGGAGCCTTCTTT. It specifies CAISDRKTDTGAFF.

This clonotype was seen at least ten times. The genes are TRBV11-2 and TRBJ2-5; possibly TRBD1 or TRBD2 for D (6 bases each). Germline-derived CDR1 and CDR2 are SGHAT and FQNNGV. CDR3 length equals 14 residues. Trimming left V 3 bases short and J 1 base short, with 9 bases between. CDR3 in amino acids: CASSFRGGQETQYF. The DNA of the CDR3 is TGTGCCAGCAGCTTCAGGGGAGGCCAAGAGACCCAGTACTTC.

This chain uses TRBV10-3 with TRBJ2-7; no firm D call. The germline V gene encodes CDR1 ENHRY and CDR2 SYGVKD. The V gene lost 6 bases and the J gene lost 2 bases, with 23 bases spanning the gap. The CDR3 runs to 17 residues. CDR3 sequence: CAISLTQSTVMAYEQYF. CDR3 coding DNA: TGTGCCATCAGCCTCACCCAATCCACGGTTATGGCCTACGAGCAGTACTTC.

This clonotype was observed many times. The chain joins TRBV15 to TRBJ2-2; D possibly corresponds to TRBD2 (6 bases). CDR1 LNHNV and CDR2 YYDKDF come from the germline V gene (reference sequence). This CDR3 spans 17 amino acids. V was trimmed by 1 base and J by 4 bases, leaving 16 bases between them. In DNA form, the CDR3 reads TGTGCCACCAGCAGAGGCGAGTCGCTGCGGGGCACCGGGGAGCTGTTTTTT. This gives the protein CATSRGESLRGTGELFF. The variable domain in full, completed from reference TRBV15 and TRBJ2-2, reads DAMVIQNPRYQVTQFGKPVTLSCSQTLNHNVMYWYQQKSSQAPKLLFHYYDKDFNNEADTPDNFQSRRPNTSFCFLDIRSPGLGDTAMYLCATSRGESLRGTGELFFGEGSRLTVL.

This clonotype was seen at least ten times. The V and J genes are TRBV7-9 and TRBJ1-1; D is possibly TRBD1 (5 bases). The CDR3 totals 14 residues. Germline V lookup: CDR1 SEHNR, CDR2 FQNEAQ (reference sequence). Trimming removed 5 bases at V and 1 base at J, with 11 bases between. The CDR3, as DNA: TGTGCCAGCAGCCCCAGGGAATCGAACACTGAAGCTTTCTTT. It yields the protein CASSPRESNTEAFF.

This clonotype was seen a few times. The chain has TRBV19 and TRBJ2-5, with a weak D call TRBD1 (5 bases). CDR3 length equals 16 residues. Per germline, CDR1 LNHDA and CDR2 SQIVND (reference sequence). Between the trimmed V and J ends, which lost 6 bases and 3 bases, there was a span of 20 bases. The CDR3 loop reads CASSKWGREVEETQYF. CDR3 sequence (DNA): TGTGCCAGTAGCAAGTGGGGCAGAGAAGTCGAAGAGACCCAGTACTTC.

This clonotype came up many times. The chain links TRBV19 to TRBJ2-7, with 8 bases aligning to TRBD1. Losses at the gene ends were 5 bases for V and 1 base for J; bases not matched to a gene: 10. The CDR3 has 16 residues. Germline lookup yields CDR1 LNHDA and CDR2 SQIVND (reference sequence). The DNA of the CDR3 is TGTGCCAGTAGTTCGACAGGGGAAGGGGGATCCTACGAGCAGTACTTC. It is translated as CASSSTGEGGSYEQYF.

In nucleotides, the CDR3 is TGTGCCAGCACAGGGATCGAGCAGTACTTC. This translates into CASTGIEQYF. The V and J genes are TRBV25-1 and TRBJ2-7, with D possibly TRBD1 on 5 matching bases. The CDR3 runs 10 residues. The ends were cut back, 7 bases at V and 6 bases at J, with 7 bases in the middle. CDR1 MGHDK and CDR2 SYGVNS come from the germline V gene.

The sample holds many counts of this clonotype. This rearrangement joins TRBV19 to TRBJ1-5; D gene unclear. The CDR3 length is 13 residues. V lost 6 bases and J 3 bases, leaving 9 bases between the germline ends. The germline gives CDR1 LNHDA, CDR2 SQIVND (reference sequence). CDR3 loop: CASRDFYNQPQHF. In DNA form, the CDR3 reads TGTGCCAGTAGGGACTTTTACAATCAGCCCCAGCATTTT. The full variable domain, with the rest looked up from reference TRBV19 and TRBJ1-5, is DGGITQSPKYLFRKEGQNVTLSCEQNLNHDAMYWYRQDPGQGLRLIYYSQIVNDFQKGDIAEGYSVSREKKESFPLTVTSAQKNPTAFYLCASRDFYNQPQHFGDGTRLSIL.

This clonotype was seen ten or more times. The chain recombines TRBV7-8 with TRBJ2-7; a possible D gene is TRBD1 (5 bases). CDR3 length equals 15 residues. Germline CDR1 reads SGHVS; CDR2 reads FQNEAQ. The V gene lost 2 bases and the J gene lost 1 base, with 12 bases spanning the gap. The CDR3, as DNA: TGTGCCAGCAGCTTACTCGGACAACAATCCTACGAGCAGTACTTC. Protein product: CASSLLGQQSYEQYF. The full variable domain, rest sourced from reference TRBV7-8 and TRBJ2-7, is GAGVSQSPRYKVAKRGQDVALRCDPISGHVSLFWYQQALGQGPEFLTYFQNEAQLDKSGLPSDRFFAERPEGSVSTLKIQRTQQEDSAVYLCASSLLGQQSYEQYFGPGTRLTVT.

This clonotype was seen many times. The chain is built from TRBV15 and TRBJ2-7, with 9 bases aligning to TRBD1. Germline loops: CDR1 LNHNV, CDR2 YYDKDF (reference sequence). This CDR3 is 15 amino acids long. With 0 bases clipped from V and 4 bases from J, the junction kept 4 bases outside the gene matches. This CDR3 is CATSRDWDRDYEQYF. The CDR3 coding sequence is TGTGCCACCAGCAGAGACTGGGACAGGGATTACGAGCAGTACTTC.

This clonotype was counted only a few times. The rearrangement joins TRBV6-5 to TRBJ2-7; tentative D call: TRBD2 (6 bases). The CDR3 totals 14 residues. Germline CDR1 reads MNHEY; CDR2 reads SVGAGI. V dropped 6 bases and J dropped 5 bases, with 17 bases sitting between them. This CDR3 reads CASRYGGITDEQYF. DNA of the CDR3: TGTGCCAGCAGGTACGGAGGGATTACCGACGAGCAGTACTTC.

The V gene is TRBV25-1, the J gene TRBJ1-2, with D maybe TRBD1 (6 bases). Germline V gene sequence: CDR1 MGHDK, CDR2 SYGVNS. CDR3 size: 14 residues. Trimming removed 6 bases from V and 5 bases from J, with 16 bases in between. CDR3 sequence (DNA): TGTGCCAGCAGAGGGAGCGACAGGATTTATGGCTACACCTTC. It codes for CASRGSDRIYGYTF.

The CDR3 spells CASLAGLTGELFF. CDR3 nucleotides: TGTGCCAGCTTGGCGGGACTCACCGGGGAGCTGTTTTTT. The J gene is TRBJ2-2, the V gene TRBV7-9; the D gene is possibly TRBD2 (6 bases). This CDR3 contains 13 residues. Trimming took 8 bases from V and 4 from J, leaving 11 bases between them. CDR1 and CDR2 (germline): SEHNR, FQNEAQ (reference sequence).

This clonotype was recorded many times. V usage is TRBV9 and J usage is TRBJ2-7; 8 bases map to TRBD2. The CDR3 runs to 15 residues. J lost 2 bases, V lost 0 bases, and 4 bases had no gene match. Germline V gene data show CDR1 as SGDLS and CDR2 as YYNGEE. CDR3 loop: CASSVDAGGTYEQYF. The CDR3 DNA sequence: TGTGCCAGCAGCGTAGACGCGGGGGGTACCTACGAGCAGTACTTC.

The chain uses TRBV28 and TRBJ1-1; TRBD1 matches at 7 bases. The CDR3 runs 14 residues. Germline loops: CDR1 MDHEN, CDR2 SYDVKM. V lost 7 bases and J lost 6; bases outside the gene matches: 11. The CDR3 protein is CASTDGGQGAEAFF. The CDR3 nucleotides read TGTGCCAGCACCGATGGGGGGCAGGGGGCTGAAGCTTTCTTT.

The table lists this clonotype with many counts. The chain joins TRBV7-8 to TRBJ2-5, with 7 bases fitting TRBD1. This CDR3 spans 15 amino acids. In germline, CDR1 is SGHVS, CDR2 FQNEAQ. Trimming removed 1 base from V and 5 bases from J; junction bases left unmatched: 7. DNA of the CDR3: TGTGCCAGCAGCTTAGGGTCTGGGACAGTCGAGACCCAGTACTTC. Encoded protein: CASSLGSGTVETQYF. Filled out from reference TRBV7-8 and TRBJ2-5, the complete variable domain reads GAGVSQSPRYKVAKRGQDVALRCDPISGHVSLFWYQQALGQGPEFLTYFQNEAQLDKSGLPSDRFFAERPEGSVSTLKIQRTQQEDSAVYLCASSLGSGTVETQYFGPGTRLLVL.

Note on this clonotype: The missing conserved phenylalanine or tryptophan at the end of this CDR3 makes a read error likely. No DNA is shown, since the ends of the CDR3 on it are uncertain; the CDR3 is the one TCRdb lists. V gene TRBV15 combines with J gene TRBJ1-3. Per the germline V gene, CDR1 is LNHNV and CDR2 is YYDKDF (reference sequence). The CDR3 totals 11 residues, both ends included. The CDR3 region is CATSRLLAGDT.

The chain links TRBV29-1 to TRBJ2-7, with 10 bases that match TRBD1. Germline values: CDR1 SQVTM, CDR2 ANQGSEA. The CDR3 extends over 15 amino acids. V was pared by 3 bases and J by 6 bases, with 11 bases of the junction left unmatched. The CDR3 region is CSVEWGTGAFSEQYF. CDR3 DNA: TGCAGCGTTGAGTGGGGGACAGGGGCCTTCTCCGAGCAGTACTTC.

This clonotype showed up many times. The chain's CDR3 is CASSARQGRTEAFF. CDR3 DNA: TGTGCCAGTAGTGCCCGACAGGGGAGAACTGAAGCTTTCTTT. The genes are TRBV19 and TRBJ1-1; 8 bases match TRBD1. The ends lost 5 bases at V and 5 bases at J; junction bases unmatched: 7. Germline loops: CDR1 LNHDA, CDR2 SQIVND (reference sequence). The CDR3 length is 14 residues.

This clonotype occurred many times. The chain employs TRBV2 and TRBJ1-4; perhaps TRBD1 as D (5 bases). CDR1 and CDR2 (germline): SNHLY, FYNNEI. Trimming left V 7 bases short and J 2 bases short, with 14 bases between. This CDR3 has 15 residues. In DNA form, the CDR3 reads TGTGCCAGCATCGCAGGGACTAGGACTAATGAAAAACTGTTTTTT. Amino acid sequence: CASIAGTRTNEKLFF. The complete variable domain, with remaining parts taken from reference TRBV2 and TRBJ1-4, reads EPEVTQTPSHQVTQMGQEVILRCVPISNHLYFYWYRQILGQKVEFLVSFYNNEISEKSEIFDDQFSVERPDGSNFTLKIRSTKLEDSAMYFCASIAGTRTNEKLFFGSGTQLSVL.

This clonotype has ten or more counts. The chain combines TRBV29-1 with TRBJ1-1; possible D gene TRBD1, 6 bases. Germline loops: CDR1 SQVTM, CDR2 ANQGSEA. V shed 6 bases and J shed 6 bases, with 11 bases lying between them. The CDR3 length is 11 residues. CDR3 DNA sequence: TGCAGCGTCAACAGGGTAGCTGAAGCTTTCTTT. Protein sequence: CSVNRVAEAFF.

This clonotype was observed many times. The rearrangement links TRBV12-3 or TRBV12-4 to TRBJ1-1, with a possible D match to TRBD1 (5 bases). The CDR3 consists of 13 residues. The V and J ends lost 8 bases and 1 base respectively, with 11 bases between them. This CDR3 is CASVGQRNTEAFF. The CDR3 coding sequence is TGTGCCAGCGTGGGGCAGAGGAACACTGAAGCTTTCTTT.